These 23 T cell receptor beta chains were sequenced from one sample in a study of shared clonotypes between healthy human individuals. Generated by immunoSEQ multiplex PCR, the TCRdb table keeps only in-frame clones and is missing some. The data show roughly 2 million clones, approximately 96% seen once. Sequenced material: naive CD4+ T cells sorted from blood. Indicated subset: CD45RA+ positively selected. These receptors were collected from a man aged 18 to 29 in good health.

This clone came up once. The chain carries TRBV6-1 and TRBJ2-7, with 7 bases matching TRBD1. Germline CDR1 reads MNHNS; CDR2 reads SASEGT. The CDR3 consists of 15 residues. The V and J ends lost 4 bases and 4 bases, in that order; junction bases with no gene match: 10. Here the CDR3 DNA reads TGTGCCAGCAGTGGGAGGACCGGGACAGTATACGAGCAGTACTTC. Translating gives CASSGRTGTVYEQYF.

This chain links TRBV19 with TRBJ1-2; 9 bases fit TRBD1. The V segment lost 5 bases and the J segment 4 bases; nucleotides outside the gene matches: 8. The CDR3 covers 15 residues. The germline V gene has CDR1 LNHDA and CDR2 SQIVND (reference sequence). The CDR3 sequence: CASSATTGGGYGYTF. Written as DNA, the CDR3 is TGTGCCAGTAGTGCGACGACAGGGGGGGGCTATGGCTACACCTTC.

The genes are TRBV10-3 and TRBJ2-2; 7 nucleotides match TRBD1. The CDR3 is 15 residues long. The trim removed 2 bases at V and 3 bases at J, leaving 3 bases unmatched. CDR1 and CDR2 from the germline V gene are ENHRY and SYGVKD. CDR3 region: CAISERQGDTGELFF. The CDR3 nucleotides read TGTGCCATCAGTGAGCGGCAGGGGGACACCGGGGAGCTGTTTTTT.

The V call is TRBV7-9, the J call TRBJ1-2, with a possible D match to TRBD1 (6 bases). This CDR3 is built from 15 residues. The V and J ends lost 5 bases and 3 bases respectively, with 16 bases between them. CDR1 is SEHNR, CDR2 FQNEAQ, per germline (reference sequence). The CDR3 protein is CASSEGKDRYYGYTF. The CDR3 coding sequence is TGTGCCAGCAGCGAAGGGAAGGACAGATACTATGGCTACACCTTC.

The chain has TRBV30 and TRBJ2-7; the match to TRBD1 covers 8 bases. The length of the CDR3 is 13 residues. Germline V gene sequence: CDR1 GTSNPN, CDR2 SVGIG (reference sequence). The V gene end was trimmed by 3 bases and the J gene end by 4 bases; junction bases not matched to a gene: 5. Written as DNA, the CDR3 is TGTGCCTGGAGCAGGGGGCCGTGGTACGAGCAGTACTTC. Its translation: CAWSRGPWYEQYF.

The V and J genes are TRBV7-9 and TRBJ2-5; weak D call: TRBD1 (6 bases). The CDR3 contains 16 residues. Germline V gene sequence: CDR1 SEHNR, CDR2 FQNEAQ (reference sequence). Trimming took 3 bases from V and 0 from J, leaving 14 bases between them. The CDR3 loop reads CASSFGSGVYQETQYF. Here the CDR3 DNA reads TGTGCCAGCAGCTTCGGGTCAGGGGTCTACCAAGAGACCCAGTACTTC.

The rearrangement links TRBV29-1 to TRBJ1-2; D remains ambiguous. Germline CDR1 and CDR2: SQVTM and ANQGSEA. The ends were cut back, 3 bases at V and 8 bases at J, with 13 bases in the middle. The CDR3 runs 12 residues. The CDR3 loop is CSVEEGAGGYTF. Here the CDR3 DNA reads TGCAGCGTTGAGGAGGGTGCGGGGGGCTACACCTTC.

This chain joins TRBV2 and TRBJ1-6, with 8 bases aligning to TRBD1. This CDR3 is built from 15 residues. Germline CDR1 is SNHLY and CDR2 is FYNNEI. Unmatched junction bases numbered 9, after V lost 5 bases and J lost 9 bases. CDR3 sequence: CASSREAGGGSPLHF. In DNA, the CDR3 is TGTGCCAGCAGTAGGGAGGCAGGGGGCGGTTCACCCCTCCACTTT.

For this clone: Other DNA variants within this sample encode the same CDR3. V gene TRBV11-2 combines with J gene TRBJ1-3; D is ambiguous. V lost 1 base to trimming and J lost 0 bases, with 4 bases between them. The germline gives CDR1 SGHAT, CDR2 FQNNGV. This CDR3 is 14 amino acids long. In DNA, the CDR3 is TGTGCCAGCAGCTTAGGCAGCTCTGGAAACACCATATATTTT. Protein sequence: CASSLGSSGNTIYF. Using reference TRBV11-2 and TRBJ1-3 for the parts outside the CDR3, the full variable domain is EAGVAQSPRYKIIEKRQSVAFWCNPISGHATLYWYQQILGQGPKLLIQFQNNGVVDDSQLPKDRFSAERLKGVDSTLKIQPAKLEDSAVYLCASSLGSSGNTIYFGEGSWLTVV.

This clone was found a few times. The chain links TRBV9 to TRBJ2-7; D is perhaps TRBD1 (7 bases). The CDR3 loop spans 14 amino acids. V was trimmed by 8 bases and J by 2 bases, leaving 17 bases between them. CDR1 and CDR2 (germline): SGDLS, YYNGEE. DNA for the CDR3: TGTGCCAGGGAGGACAGGCGGGGCCCCTACGAGCAGTACTTC. Protein product: CAREDRRGPYEQYF.

This clone was detected only once. The chain recombines TRBV19 with TRBJ1-6; D is possibly TRBD1 (6 bases). Germline V gives CDR1 LNHDA, CDR2 SQIVND (reference sequence). V shed 5 bases and J shed 6 bases, with 11 bases lying between them. CDR3 length: 14 residues. DNA for the CDR3: TGTGCCAGTAGTCTTTCAGGGGTTAATTCACCCCTCCACTTT. Amino acid sequence: CASSLSGVNSPLHF.

The genes are TRBV7-8 and TRBJ1-1; D not resolved. V lost 5 bases and J lost 5, with 9 bases in between. The germline gives CDR1 SGHVS, CDR2 FQNEAQ. This CDR3 region has 12 residues. The CDR3 here is CASSTIGTEAFF. The CDR3 nucleotides are TGTGCCAGCAGCACCATAGGGACTGAAGCTTTCTTT.

The chain employs TRBV10-2 and TRBJ1-5; tentatively, D is TRBD1 (6 bases). Germline-derived CDR1 and CDR2 are WSHSY and SAAADI. The ends were cut back, 6 bases at V and 4 bases at J, with 10 bases in the middle. The CDR3 runs to 13 residues. The CDR3 nucleotides are TGCGCCAGCAGACAGGGAGGGAATCAGCCCCAGCATTTT. Translation: CASRQGGNQPQHF.

In the case of this clone: At one end, the junction sequence differs from germline, possibly due to a read error. This chain joins TRBV7-7 and TRBJ1-1; a weak D match, TRBD1 (5 bases). Germline V lookup: CDR1 SSHAT, CDR2 FNYEAQ (reference sequence). There are 14 residues in the CDR3. The CDR3 nucleotides read TGTGCTAGCAGCTTGGGACGGTTGAACACTGAAGCTTTCTTT. Amino acids: CASSLGRLNTEAFF.

The rearrangement links TRBV19 to TRBJ2-1, with 8 bases that match TRBD2. The CDR3 loop spans 18 amino acids. V lost 6 bases and J lost 0; bases outside the gene matches: 13. The germline gives CDR1 LNHDA, CDR2 SQIVND (reference sequence). CDR3 bases: TGTGCCAGTAGGCAATCATCGGCGGGGGGCAGCTCCTACAATGAGCAGTTCTTC. It yields the protein CASRQSSAGGSSYNEQFF.

This clone occurred once. The V gene is TRBV2, the J gene TRBJ2-7; 7 bases line up with TRBD2. The germline CDR1 and CDR2 sequences are SNHLY and FYNNEI. The CDR3 runs 15 residues. The ends lost 9 bases at V and 5 bases at J; junction bases unmatched: 16. As DNA, the CDR3 is TGTGCCAGTTCTCCCTCTCGGGGAGGGACCCACGAGCAGTACTTC. Translation gives CASSPSRGGTHEQYF. Complete variable domain (other parts from reference TRBV2 and TRBJ2-7): EPEVTQTPSHQVTQMGQEVILRCVPISNHLYFYWYRQILGQKVEFLVSFYNNEISEKSEIFDDQFSVERPDGSNFTLKIRSTKLEDSAMYFCASSPSRGGTHEQYFGPGTRLTVT.

This chain connects TRBV28 to TRBJ2-1, with a possible D match to TRBD1 (6 bases). V lost 7 bases and J 0 bases, leaving 19 bases between the germline ends. The CDR3 totals 17 residues. Germline V gene lookup returns CDR1 MDHEN and CDR2 SYDVKM. The CDR3 DNA reads as TGTGCCAGCACCCCATGGACAGCTTTCTACTCCTACAATGAGCAGTTCTTC. It is translated as CASTPWTAFYSYNEQFF.

Comment on this clone: Other DNA sequences within the sample encode an identical CDR3. J is TRBJ2-7 and V is TRBV29-1; TRBD1 is a possible D gene (6 bases). CDR3 size: 12 residues. Trimming stripped 6 bases from V and 1 base from J, with 10 bases between. Germline V lookup: CDR1 SQVTM, CDR2 ANQGSEA. CDR3: CSVTGNSYEQYF. The DNA of the CDR3 is TGCAGCGTGACAGGCAATTCCTACGAGCAGTACTTC.

This chain links TRBV27 with TRBJ1-1; possibly TRBD1 for D (6 bases). Trimming stripped 3 bases from V and 8 bases from J, with 16 bases between. Germline lookup yields CDR1 MNHEY and CDR2 SMNVEV (reference sequence). This CDR3 comprises 14 residues. CDR3 residues: CASSFSKGGTEAFF. CDR3 DNA sequence: TGTGCCAGCAGTTTCTCTAAAGGGGGAACCGAAGCTTTCTTT.

This clone was counted a single time. The rearrangement links TRBV7-2 to TRBJ2-3, with a weak D call TRBD2 (6 bases). CDR3 length: 15 amino acids. CDR1 is SGHTA, CDR2 FQGNSA, per germline. V was shortened by 5 bases and J by 5 bases, with 17 bases between the two germline ends. The CDR3 reads CASSPQSGVGDTQYF. CDR3 nucleotides: TGTGCCAGCAGCCCCCAGTCGGGGGTAGGAGATACGCAGTATTTT.

This clone appeared once. This CDR3 is CSVGDRGSVYGYTF. As DNA, the CDR3 is TGCAGCGTGGGGGACAGGGGTTCGGTCTATGGCTACACCTTC. The gene calls are TRBV29-1 and TRBJ1-2, with 10 positions matching TRBD1. V trimming: 6 bases; J trimming: 4 bases; junction bases outside the gene matches: 8. The length of the CDR3 is 14 residues. CDR1 and CDR2 (germline): SQVTM, ANQGSEA.

This sequence joins TRBV19 and TRBJ2-1, with 10 positions matching TRBD2. The V and J ends lost 2 bases and 3 bases, in that order; junction bases with no gene match: 10. Germline loops: CDR1 LNHDA, CDR2 SQIVND (reference sequence). The CDR3 contains 18 residues. The CDR3 coding sequence is TGTGCCAGTAGTATAATTCCCCTCGGGACTAGCGACTACAATGAGCAGTTCTTC. It yields the protein CASSIIPLGTSDYNEQFF.

This chain joins TRBV19 and TRBJ1-5; unclear D gene. The CDR3 length is 13 residues. Germline V gene sequence: CDR1 LNHDA, CDR2 SQIVND (reference sequence). Trimming stripped 6 bases from V and 6 bases from J, with 12 bases between. Written as DNA, the CDR3 is TGTGCCAGTAGGCTGGTGGGTTCTCAGCCCCAGCATTTT. Translation: CASRLVGSQPQHF.